These 17 T cell receptor beta chains share one sample of origin, sequenced in a study of shared clonotypes between healthy human individuals. In the naive CD8 group, cells lacked CD45RO and were positively selected for CCR7, so terminally differentiated effector memory CD45RA+ cells were left out. The repertoire was sequenced with immunoSEQ multiplex PCR; TCRdb's copy has only in-frame clones and lacks some. Counted here are roughly 2,000,000 clones, about 94% occurring once; the ten biggest clones make up 1.2%. The sequencing input was naive CD8+ T cells sorted from blood. The source is a young man in good health.

This chain connects TRBV19 to TRBJ1-6; 7 bases are shared with TRBD1. CDR1 is LNHDA, CDR2 SQIVND, per germline (reference sequence). The CDR3 is 16 amino acids. J gave up 7 bases and V 7 bases, and 13 bases lay outside the gene matches. Here the CDR3 DNA reads TGTGCCAGTACCCCCACGACGGGACAGCCAAATTCACCCCTCCACTTT. Encoded protein: CASTPTTGQPNSPLHF.

This chain connects TRBV2 to TRBJ2-3; 8 nucleotides match TRBD1. This CDR3 is 14 amino acids long. CDR1 and CDR2 from the germline V gene are SNHLY and FYNNEI. V trimming: 4 bases; J trimming: 0 bases; junction bases outside the gene matches: 0. In DNA form, the CDR3 reads TGTGCCAGCAGTGGGACAGGGAGCACAGATACGCAGTATTTT. Translated: CASSGTGSTDTQYF.

V gene TRBV9 combines with J gene TRBJ2-2; tentative D call: TRBD2 (6 bases). V lost 4 bases and J lost 2, with 12 bases in between. This CDR3 has 15 residues. Germline V gene sequence: CDR1 SGDLS, CDR2 YYNGEE. CDR3 bases: TGTGCCAGCAGCCCCCGGGACTTTAACACCGGGGAGCTGTTTTTT. Its translation: CASSPRDFNTGELFF.

With regard to this clone: Other DNA sequences in this specimen translate into the identical CDR3. The gene calls are TRBV11-2 and TRBJ2-7; no definite D call. With 4 bases removed from V and 7 bases from J, the gap between germline ends came to 11 bases. The CDR3 is 12 amino acids. Germline loops: CDR1 SGHAT, CDR2 FQNNGV. The CDR3 sequence is CASSSGRVEQYF. CDR3 DNA: TGTGCCAGCAGCTCGGGTCGTGTAGAGCAGTACTTC. Drawing the rest from reference TRBV11-2 and TRBJ2-7, the complete variable domain is EAGVAQSPRYKIIEKRQSVAFWCNPISGHATLYWYQQILGQGPKLLIQFQNNGVVDDSQLPKDRFSAERLKGVDSTLKIQPAKLEDSAVYLCASSSGRVEQYFGPGTRLTVT.

This clone was found once. Other DNA sequences in this sample translate to the same CDR3. The CDR3 DNA reads TGTGCCAGCAGTACCGGGACAGACTACGAGCAGTACTTC. Translation gives CASSTGTDYEQYF. The chain links TRBV27 to TRBJ2-7, with TRBD1 matching 7 bases. Germline CDR1 MNHEY, CDR2 SMNVEV (reference sequence). The junction had 4 bases not matched to a gene; V was cut back by 5 bases and J by 3 bases. The CDR3 consists of 13 residues.

The chain has TRBV7-9 and TRBJ2-7; tentatively, D is TRBD1 (5 bases). The CDR3 totals 13 residues. Per the germline V gene, CDR1 is SEHNR and CDR2 is FQNEAQ (reference sequence). V lost 4 bases to trimming and J lost 3 bases, with 10 bases between them. The CDR3 here is CASSSPGFYEQYF. CDR3 bases: TGTGCCAGCAGCTCCCCAGGGTTCTACGAGCAGTACTTC.

The J gene is TRBJ1-1, the V gene TRBV5-6; D remains ambiguous. Germline V gene lookup returns CDR1 SGHDT and CDR2 YYEEEE. The V end lost 0 bases, the J end lost 4 bases, and 10 bases lay between the germline ends. The CDR3 is 14 amino acids. The CDR3: CASSLGQPFTEAFF. Written as DNA, the CDR3 is TGTGCCAGCAGCTTGGGGCAGCCCTTCACTGAAGCTTTCTTT.

This rearrangement joins TRBV4-3 to TRBJ2-5, with D possibly matching TRBD2 (6 bases). In germline, CDR1 is LGHNA, CDR2 YSLEER. The CDR3 has 15 amino acids. V was pared by 0 bases and J by 5 bases, with 13 bases between. The CDR3 is CASSQEVEGWETQYF. The CDR3 nucleotides are TGCGCCAGCAGCCAAGAGGTGGAGGGATGGGAGACCCAGTACTTC.

The gene calls are TRBV5-6 and TRBJ2-7; no clear D gene. The germline V gene has CDR1 SGHDT and CDR2 YYEEEE. The ends were cut back, 6 bases at V and 7 bases at J, with 14 bases in the middle. The CDR3 loop spans 12 amino acids. CDR3 sequence reads: CASTRHSQEQYF. The CDR3 nucleotides read TGTGCCAGCACCAGACACTCGCAAGAGCAGTACTTC.

The rearrangement links TRBV2 to TRBJ2-3, with D possibly matching TRBD1 (5 bases). The CDR3 consists of 15 residues. Trimming cost V 2 bases and J 5 bases, with 14 bases left between them. The V gene's germline CDR1 is SNHLY and CDR2 FYNNEI. CDR3: CASSETAGYGDTQYF. Here the CDR3 DNA reads TGTGCCAGCAGTGAAACGGCAGGGTACGGAGATACGCAGTATTTT.

The V call is TRBV6-6, the J call TRBJ1-2; a possible D gene is TRBD1 (5 bases). CDR1 and CDR2 from the germline V gene are MNHNY and SVGAGI (reference sequence). The length of the CDR3 is 14 residues. V was clipped by 4 bases and J by 2 bases, with 11 bases between them. CDR3 in amino acids: CASSLEGINYGYTF. The DNA for the CDR3 is TGTGCCAGCAGTTTGGAGGGGATAAACTATGGCTACACCTTC.

This chain joins TRBV4-3 and TRBJ2-3; 8 positions agree with TRBD2. Germline loops: CDR1 LGHNA, CDR2 YSLEER. V trimming: 1 base; J trimming: 0 bases; junction bases outside the gene matches: 9. The CDR3 has 18 amino acids. The CDR3: CASSQVEGSGTSTDTQYF. In DNA, the CDR3 is TGCGCCAGCAGCCAAGTGGAGGGTAGCGGGACTAGCACAGATACGCAGTATTTT.

The chain links TRBV12-2 to TRBJ1-5. TRBV12-2 is a pseudogene segment. This CDR3 is 21 amino acids long. The CDR3 protein is CASRFVMVVYYGKYSNQPQHF. The CDR3 nucleotides are TGTGCAAGTCGCTTTGTAATGGTGGTGTATTACGGGAAATATAGCAATCAGCCCCAGCATTTT.

The V gene is TRBV5-4, the J gene TRBJ2-4; TRBD2 agrees at 9 bases. Germline lookup yields CDR1 SGHNT and CDR2 YYREEE (reference sequence). The CDR3 totals 15 residues. V lost 1 base to trimming and J lost 5 bases; unmatched junction nucleotides: 4. The CDR3 spells CASSLILAGENIQYF. CDR3 DNA sequence: TGTGCCAGCAGCTTGATACTAGCGGGTGAAAACATTCAGTACTTC.

The chain combines TRBV20-1 with TRBJ1-1; D remains unclear. CDR1 is DFQATT, CDR2 SNEGSKA, per germline (reference sequence). V was pared by 0 bases and J by 11 bases, with 4 bases between. The CDR3 sequence is 9 residues long. The CDR3 DNA reads TGCAGTGCTAGAGATCGGGCTTTCTTT. This translates into CSARDRAFF.

This chain uses TRBV5-1 with TRBJ1-2; D possibly corresponds to TRBD1 (5 bases). The CDR3 has 14 residues. Trimming took off 5 bases at V and 4 bases at J, with 15 bases between the two ends. The V gene's germline CDR1 is SGHRS and CDR2 YFSETQ. CDR3 loop: CASSGTDRSYGYTF. CDR3 in DNA: TGCGCCAGCAGTGGGACCGATCGGTCCTATGGCTACACCTTC.

The chain links TRBV9 to TRBJ2-7; 7 nucleotides line up with TRBD1. The V segment lost 4 bases and the J segment 4 bases; nucleotides outside the gene matches: 8. This CDR3 has 14 amino acids. Per germline, CDR1 SGDLS and CDR2 YYNGEE. CDR3 DNA: TGTGCCAGCAGCCAAGGGGGCCCTGCGTACGAGCAGTACTTC. Translated: CASSQGGPAYEQYF.